Reported below is one T cell receptor (beta chain). The antigen is unknown. Here immunoSEQ multiplex PCR was the method, and the copy in TCRdb shows in-frame clones only, minus some. The data show 150,000 or so clones, nearly 95% seen once. Looked up from germline, CDR1 is SNHLY and CDR2 is FYNNEI. With 8 bases removed from V and 7 bases from J, the gap between germline ends came to 15 bases. The CDR3 is made up of 13 amino acids. This sample was included in a study of T cell responses to AZD1222 COVID-19 vaccine. Study details: Second doses were pooled across both intervals (about 4 or about 12 weeks).

General study results and limits: Seropositive AZD1222 recipients at baseline numbered only 6 or 7.

Material: peripheral blood, obtained on day 0 of AZD1222 vaccination. The chain is built from TRBV2 and TRBJ2-1; D possibly corresponds to TRBD1 (6 bases). The receptor comes from an adult in good health. The CDR3 protein is CASYQQGGNEQFF. The CDR3 DNA sequence: TGTGCCAGCTACCAACAGGGTGGGAATGAGCAGTTCTTC.